A selection of T cell receptor beta chains follows, all from one sample in a study of blood T cells in healthy people across ages. TCRdb re-called the 5' RACE reads with MiXCR, one entry per CDR3 protein. The top ten clones hold less than 9.5% of a sample with about 1.7 million distinct CDR3 sequences, 28% of them seen once. The sequenced sample consisted of blood. The receptors were gathered from a woman in her 30s in good health. Both conserved end residues are part of each CDR3. The order of the fields is CDR3 DNA, CDR3 protein, D gene, J gene, V gene, clone size. A D gene is named only where the DNA matches it firmly. Clone size is given for some rows only: seen once, a few or many times, or a class if the clone is expanded.

DNA: TGCGCCAGCAGCGCTCCTGCTAGCTTGGGGGCCTACGAGCAGTACTTC
CDR3: CASSAPASLGAYEQYF
D: .
J: TRBJ2-7
V: TRBV5-1
size: .

DNA: TGTGCCAGCAGCTCCTTCGAGGACAGGGGGCAGTACGAGCAGTACTTC
CDR3: CASSSFEDRGQYEQYF
D: TRBD1
J: TRBJ2-7
V: TRBV7-9
size: .

DNA: TGCGCCAGCAGCTTGGTTGGCAGGGTGAGTGAGCAGTTCTTC
CDR3: CASSLVGRVSEQFF
D: .
J: TRBJ2-1
V: TRBV5-1
size: few

DNA: TGTGCCAGCAGCGTAGGAGGACTGTCAACCTACGAGCAGTACTTC
CDR3: CASSVGGLSTYEQYF
D: .
J: TRBJ2-7
V: TRBV9
size: few

DNA: TGCGCCAGCAGCGCCCCCGGGGGGAGTTACACCTTC
CDR3: CASSAPGGSYTF
D: .
J: TRBJ1-2
V: TRBV5-1
size: .

DNA: TGTGCCATCAGTGAATTCGGCAGGGGCAGCGAGCAGTACTTC
CDR3: CAISEFGRGSEQYF
D: .
J: TRBJ2-7
V: TRBV10-3
size: many

DNA: TGTGCCAGCAGTTTAGCCCCAATAGCGGGAGGGCCGACAGATACGCAGTATTTT
CDR3: CASSLAPIAGGPTDTQYF
D: TRBD2
J: TRBJ2-3
V: TRBV12-3/TRBV12-4
size: once

DNA: TGCAGTGCTAGAGCTGGGACAGGGCACACTGAAGCTTTCTTT
CDR3: CSARAGTGHTEAFF
D: TRBD1
J: TRBJ1-1
V: TRBV20-1
size: .

DNA: TGTGCCAGCAGAGCGACAGGGTATCAGCCCCAGCATTTT
CDR3: CASRATGYQPQHF
D: TRBD1
J: TRBJ1-5
V: TRBV27
size: many

DNA: TGTGCCAGCAGTTTAAGAGGGGGCCCCCCAGATACGCAGTATTTT
CDR3: CASSLRGGPPDTQYF
D: TRBD1
J: TRBJ2-3
V: TRBV28
size: .

DNA: TGCAGCGCCTCATGGGGCCGTGAAAAACTGTTTTTT
CDR3: CSASWGREKLFF
D: .
J: TRBJ1-4
V: TRBV20-1
size: .

DNA: TGTGCCAGCAGTTACTCCGCAGCGGGAGGAGGGTACAATGAGCAGTTCTTC
CDR3: CASSYSAAGGGYNEQFF
D: TRBD2
J: TRBJ2-1
V: TRBV6-5
size: .

DNA: TGTGCCATCAGGCCTCAGGGGGCTGGAGGTGAGCAGTTCTTC
CDR3: CAIRPQGAGGEQFF
D: TRBD1
J: TRBJ2-1
V: TRBV10-3
size: few

DNA: TGTGCCAGCAGCCTACAGGTGAACTACGAGCAGTACTTC
CDR3: CASSLQVNYEQYF
D: .
J: TRBJ2-7
V: TRBV7-9
size: few

DNA: TGTGCCAGCAGTCGGGAGGCGGGTCCTTCCTACGAGCAGTACTTC
CDR3: CASSREAGPSYEQYF
D: TRBD2
J: TRBJ2-7
V: TRBV2
size: .

DNA: TGCAGTGCTAGAGATACCCCGGGAATCAGCAATCAGCCCCAGCATTTT
CDR3: CSARDTPGISNQPQHF
D: .
J: TRBJ1-5
V: TRBV20-1
size: few

DNA: TGTGCCAGCAGCTTAGTACGGTCTTCCTATGGCTACACCTTC
CDR3: CASSLVRSSYGYTF
D: .
J: TRBJ1-2
V: TRBV7-9
size: .

DNA: TGTGCCAGCAGCTTAGCGTCGATAGCGGGCCCCTACGAGCAGTACTTC
CDR3: CASSLASIAGPYEQYF
D: TRBD2
J: TRBJ2-7
V: TRBV7-2
size: many

DNA: TGTGCCAGCAGCTTAGTGGGGGCCTCCGATGAGCAGTTCTTC
CDR3: CASSLVGASDEQFF
D: .
J: TRBJ2-1
V: TRBV7-8
size: many

DNA: TGTGCCAGCAGTTCCCCGGGACAGGGTAGTGTCTACGAGCAGTACTTC
CDR3: CASSSPGQGSVYEQYF
D: TRBD1
J: TRBJ2-7
V: TRBV6-5
size: .

DNA: TGTGCCAGCAGCTTAGATCCGGGGGTCTCCTACGAGCAGTACTTC
CDR3: CASSLDPGVSYEQYF
D: .
J: TRBJ2-7
V: TRBV7-2
size: many

DNA: TGTGCCAGCAGCTTAGTACAGGGGGGTAGTGGTTCACCCCTCCACTTT
CDR3: CASSLVQGGSGSPLHF
D: TRBD1
J: TRBJ1-6
V: TRBV7-2
size: .

DNA: TGCGCCAGCAGCTTGGAACTAGCCGGTTTGTCGGAGCAGTACTTC
CDR3: CASSLELAGLSEQYF
D: .
J: TRBJ2-7
V: TRBV5-1
size: many

DNA: TGCGCCAGCAGCTTGGGGCAGCACACAGATACGCAGTATTTT
CDR3: CASSLGQHTDTQYF
D: .
J: TRBJ2-3
V: TRBV5-1
size: few

DNA: TGCAGTGCAATGGCGGGACTACCCACAGATACGCAGTATTTT
CDR3: CSAMAGLPTDTQYF
D: TRBD2
J: TRBJ2-3
V: TRBV20-1
size: .

DNA: TGCGCCAGCAGCTTGGAGGGCTATGGCTACACCTTC
CDR3: CASSLEGYGYTF
D: .
J: TRBJ1-2
V: TRBV5-1
size: many

DNA: TGTGCCAGTAGTATGGGATTCTCTGGGGCCAACGTCCTGACTTTC
CDR3: CASSMGFSGANVLTF
D: .
J: TRBJ2-6
V: TRBV19
size: .

DNA: TGCGCCAGCAGCTTGGTGATCCAGTTGCATGGCTACACCTTC
CDR3: CASSLVIQLHGYTF
D: .
J: TRBJ1-2
V: TRBV5-1
size: few

DNA: TGTGCCAGCAGTCCAACTAGCGGGGTTAATGAGCAGTTCTTC
CDR3: CASSPTSGVNEQFF
D: TRBD2
J: TRBJ2-1
V: TRBV7-3
size: few

DNA: TGTGCCAGCAGCCCACGTCAGGGGTTTCTCTCCTACCATGAGCAGTACTTC
CDR3: CASSPRQGFLSYHEQYF
D: .
J: TRBJ2-5
V: TRBV3-1
size: .

DNA: TGCGCCATCAGCCCGGACGGGGGGTCGGGGGCGAATGCGCAGTATTTT
CDR3: CAISPDGGSGANAQYF
D: .
J: TRBJ2-3
V: TRBV5-1
size: few

DNA: TGCGCCAGCAGCCAAGCTGGGATTATCCTTAGCAATCAGCCCCAGCATTTT
CDR3: CASSQAGIILSNQPQHF
D: .
J: TRBJ1-5
V: TRBV4-1
size: .

DNA: TGCGCCAGCAGCCAAGATCGGCTCGACTACGAGCAGTACTTC
CDR3: CASSQDRLDYEQYF
D: .
J: TRBJ2-7
V: TRBV4-3
size: many

DNA: TGTGCCAGCAGGGCCGGACCTAACTATGGCTACACCTTC
CDR3: CASRAGPNYGYTF
D: .
J: TRBJ1-2
V: TRBV3-1
size: few

DNA: TGCGCCAGCAGCCACCCGCTCGGCGGGGGGTACAATGAGCAGTTCTTC
CDR3: CASSHPLGGGYNEQFF
D: TRBD2
J: TRBJ2-1
V: TRBV4-1
size: few

DNA: TGTGCCAGCAGTAAAGACCGGTACTCCTACAATGAGCAGTTCTTC
CDR3: CASSKDRYSYNEQFF
D: .
J: TRBJ2-1
V: TRBV6-5
size: many

DNA: TGTACCAGCAGCCGACAAACACGGCCAGATACGCAGTATTTT
CDR3: CTSSRQTRPDTQYF
D: .
J: TRBJ2-3
V: TRBV12-3/TRBV12-4
size: .

DNA: TGTGCCAGCAGCTACACAGGTGGGGATACGCTGTATTTT
CDR3: CASSYTGGDTLYF
D: .
J: TRBJ2-3
V: TRBV7-9
size: .

DNA: TGTGCCAGCAGTGATACCAACGACAGGGAATTTGGCTACACCTTC
CDR3: CASSDTNDREFGYTF
D: TRBD1
J: TRBJ1-2
V: TRBV6-5
size: .

DNA: TGTGCTAGTGGTCCCTCCCAACCATACTATGGCTACACCTTC
CDR3: CASGPSQPYYGYTF
D: .
J: TRBJ1-2
V: TRBV12-5
size: .

DNA: TGCGCCAGCGGCTTTACCGGGACAGGGGCTTCCGAGCAGTACTTC
CDR3: CASGFTGTGASEQYF
D: TRBD1
J: TRBJ2-7
V: TRBV5-1
size: .